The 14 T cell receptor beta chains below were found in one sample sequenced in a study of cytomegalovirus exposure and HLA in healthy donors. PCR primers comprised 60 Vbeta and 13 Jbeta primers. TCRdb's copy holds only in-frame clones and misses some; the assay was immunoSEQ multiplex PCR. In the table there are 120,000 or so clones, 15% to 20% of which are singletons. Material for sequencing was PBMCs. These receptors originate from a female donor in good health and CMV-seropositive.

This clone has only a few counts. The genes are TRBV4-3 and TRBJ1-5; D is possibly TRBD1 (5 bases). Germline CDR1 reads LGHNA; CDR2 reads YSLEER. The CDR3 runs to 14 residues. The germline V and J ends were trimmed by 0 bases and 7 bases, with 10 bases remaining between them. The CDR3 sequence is CASSQEPQGQPQHF. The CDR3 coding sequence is TGCGCCAGCAGCCAAGAGCCCCAGGGACAGCCCCAGCATTTT.

The CDR3 sequence is CASSLRDSHYEQYF. In DNA form, the CDR3 reads TGTGCCAGCAGTCTCCGGGACAGCCACTACGAGCAGTACTTC. This chain uses TRBV6-1 with TRBJ2-7; 7 bases map to TRBD1. The ends lost 5 bases at V and 3 bases at J; junction bases unmatched: 7. The CDR3 has 14 residues. CDR1 and CDR2 (germline): MNHNS, SASEGT.

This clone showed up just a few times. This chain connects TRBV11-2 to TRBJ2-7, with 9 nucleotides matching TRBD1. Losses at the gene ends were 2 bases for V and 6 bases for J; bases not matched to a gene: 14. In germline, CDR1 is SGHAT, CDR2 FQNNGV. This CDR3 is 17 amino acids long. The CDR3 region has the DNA TGTGCCAGCAGCTTATTACCTGTTGGGACAGGGTCTTCCGAGCAGTACTTC. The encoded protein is CASSLLPVGTGSSEQYF.

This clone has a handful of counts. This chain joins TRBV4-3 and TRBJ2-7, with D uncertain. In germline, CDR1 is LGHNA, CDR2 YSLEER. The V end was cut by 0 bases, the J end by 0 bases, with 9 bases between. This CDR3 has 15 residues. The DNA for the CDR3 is TGCGCCAGCAGCCAAGACAGTCCTAGCTCCTACGAGCAGTACTTC. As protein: CASSQDSPSSYEQYF.

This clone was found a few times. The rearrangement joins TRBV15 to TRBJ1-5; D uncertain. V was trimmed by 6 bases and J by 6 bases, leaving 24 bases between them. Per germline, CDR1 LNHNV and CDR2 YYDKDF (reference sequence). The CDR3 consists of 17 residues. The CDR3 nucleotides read TGTGCCACCAGTCCAAACGGGCTGACCGGCGGGAGTCAGCCCCAGCATTTT. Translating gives CATSPNGLTGGSQPQHF.

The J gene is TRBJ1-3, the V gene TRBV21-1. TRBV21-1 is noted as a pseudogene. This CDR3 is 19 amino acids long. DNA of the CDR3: TGTGCCAGCAACTGGGGGGTCGGGGGGGAGCGGAACTCTGGAAACACCATATATTTT. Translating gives CASNWGVGGERNSGNTIYF.

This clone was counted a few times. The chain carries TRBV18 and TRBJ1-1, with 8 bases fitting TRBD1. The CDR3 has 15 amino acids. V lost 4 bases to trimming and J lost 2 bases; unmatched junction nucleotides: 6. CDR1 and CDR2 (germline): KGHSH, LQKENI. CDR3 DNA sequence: TGTGCCAGCTCACGGGACAGGCAATATAACACTGAAGCTTTCTTT. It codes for CASSRDRQYNTEAFF. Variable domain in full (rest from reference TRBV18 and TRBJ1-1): NAGVMQNPRHLVRRRGQEARLRCSPMKGHSHVYWYRQLPEEGLKFMVYLQKENIIDESGMPKERFSAEFPKEGPSILRIQQVVRGDSAAYFCASSRDRQYNTEAFFGQGTRLTVV.

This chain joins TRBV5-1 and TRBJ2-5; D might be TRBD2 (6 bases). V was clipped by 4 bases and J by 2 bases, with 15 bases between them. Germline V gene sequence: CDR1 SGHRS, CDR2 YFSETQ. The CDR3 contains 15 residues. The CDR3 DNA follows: TGCGCCAGCAGCACCTTTGTGGCGGGGCAAGAGACCCAGTACTTC. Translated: CASSTFVAGQETQYF.

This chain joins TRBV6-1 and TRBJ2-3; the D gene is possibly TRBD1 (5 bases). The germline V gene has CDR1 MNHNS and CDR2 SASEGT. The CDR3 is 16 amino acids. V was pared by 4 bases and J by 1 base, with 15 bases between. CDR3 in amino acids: CASSGPGPHGTDTQYF. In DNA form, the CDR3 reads TGTGCCAGCAGTGGGCCAGGGCCGCACGGCACAGATACGCAGTATTTT.

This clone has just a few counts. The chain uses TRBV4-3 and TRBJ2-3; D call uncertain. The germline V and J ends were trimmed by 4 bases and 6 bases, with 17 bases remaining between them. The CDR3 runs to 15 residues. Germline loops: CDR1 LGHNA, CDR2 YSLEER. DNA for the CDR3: TGCGCCAGCAGCCCCGGCCCCCCCAGGTCGGATACGCAGTATTTT. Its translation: CASSPGPPRSDTQYF.

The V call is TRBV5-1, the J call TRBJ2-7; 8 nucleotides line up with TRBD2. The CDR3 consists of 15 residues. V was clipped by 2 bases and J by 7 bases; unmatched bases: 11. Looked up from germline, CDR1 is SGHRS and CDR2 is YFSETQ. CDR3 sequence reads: CASSFGLADVEEQYF. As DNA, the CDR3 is TGCGCCAGCAGCTTCGGACTAGCTGATGTGGAGGAGCAGTACTTC.

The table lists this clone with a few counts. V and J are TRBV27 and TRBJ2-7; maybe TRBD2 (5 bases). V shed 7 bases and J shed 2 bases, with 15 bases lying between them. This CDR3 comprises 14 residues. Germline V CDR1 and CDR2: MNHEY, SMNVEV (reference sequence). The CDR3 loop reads CASTPGLGTYEQYF. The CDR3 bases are TGTGCCAGCACCCCGGGGTTGGGCACCTACGAGCAGTACTTC.

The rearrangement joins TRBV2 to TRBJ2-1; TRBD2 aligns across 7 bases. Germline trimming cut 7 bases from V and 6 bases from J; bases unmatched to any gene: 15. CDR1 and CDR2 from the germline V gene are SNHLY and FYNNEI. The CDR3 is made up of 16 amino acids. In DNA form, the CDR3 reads TGTGCCAGCAATCCCCAAGCGGGACCTCCTAGCAATGAGCAGTTCTTC. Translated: CASNPQAGPPSNEQFF.

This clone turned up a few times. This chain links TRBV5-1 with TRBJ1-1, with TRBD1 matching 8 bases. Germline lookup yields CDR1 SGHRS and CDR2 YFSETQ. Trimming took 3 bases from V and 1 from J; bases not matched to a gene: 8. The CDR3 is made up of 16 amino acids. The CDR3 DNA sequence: TGCGCCAGCAGCTCCGTCACGACAGGGGCGAACACTGAAGCTTTCTTT. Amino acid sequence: CASSSVTTGANTEAFF.